Each of the 2 T cell receptor beta chains below was sequenced from the same sample in a study of PD-1 blockade in classical Hodgkin lymphoma (dated by TCRdb to 2020 to 2021). This sample's time point label indicates: cycle 2 day 1 (C2D1) of nivolumab. Every trial patient had relapsed after autologous stem cell transplantation, and cohorts A, B and C differed in prior brentuximab vedotin exposure. Preparation of the library involved the immunoSEQ multiplex PCR assay. Sourced from immuneACCESS, this table was stored by TCRdb with only in-frame sequences that have V and J called. A share of the clones is absent; for the studies checked, an unresolved V gene accounts for under half, and the remainder has no known explanation. This sample has 20,000 to 30,000 clones in its table, and about three quarters of those were observed once. Roughly 8.6% of the sample is held by the ten biggest clonotypes. Sequenced material: peripheral blood mononuclear cells (PBMCs), taken before the second cycle of nivolumab. Receptors were obtained from a human donor with classical Hodgkin lymphoma.

As regards this clone: Compared with germline, one end of the junction differs, possibly owing to a read error. V is TRBV7-7 and J is TRBJ2-5; D gene uncertain. The CDR3 is 13 amino acids. Germline CDR1 and CDR2: SSHAT and FNYEAQ (reference sequence). CDR3 coding DNA: TGTGCTAGCAGCTTAGGTCTACAAGAGACCCAGTACTTC. Translating gives CASSLGLQETQYF. The full variable domain, completed using reference TRBV7-7 and TRBJ2-5, is GAGVSQSPRYKVTKRGQDVTLRCDPISSHATLYWYQQALGQGPEFLTYFNYEAQPDKSGLPSDRFSAERPEGSISTLTIQRTEQRDSAMYRCASSLGLQETQYFGPGTRLLVL.

The rearrangement links TRBV21-1 to TRBJ2-7. TRBV21-1 counts as a pseudogene. The CDR3 has 11 amino acids. The CDR3 region is CASSKVAEQYF. CDR3 DNA sequence: TGTGCCAGCAGCAAAGTCGCCGAGCAGTACTTC.